What follows are 17 T cell receptor beta chains derived from one specimen sequenced in a study of cytomegalovirus exposure and HLA in healthy donors. PCR used 60 Vbeta primers and 13 Jbeta primers. Sequencing was performed with immunoSEQ multiplex PCR; in TCRdb, only in-frame clones are kept and a portion is missing. The sample includes roughly 100,000 clones, approximately 71% of them seen just once. Sequencing used PBMCs. Every receptor here comes from a male donor in good health and CMV-seropositive.

The rearrangement joins TRBV5-1 to TRBJ2-1; TRBD2 matches at 10 bases. The CDR3 covers 15 residues. Germline CDR1 is SGHRS and CDR2 is YFSETQ. V gave up 1 base and J gave up 6 bases; unmatched junction bases: 4. In DNA form, the CDR3 reads TGCGCCAGCAGCTTGCTTAGCGGGGGGTCCAATGAGCAGTTCTTC. Protein product: CASSLLSGGSNEQFF. Using reference TRBV5-1 and TRBJ2-1 for the parts outside the CDR3, the full variable domain is KAGVTQTPRYLIKTRGQQVTLSCSPISGHRSVSWYQQTPGQGLQFLFEYFSETQRNKGNFPGRFSGRQFSNSRSEMNVSTLELGDSALYLCASSLLSGGSNEQFFGPGTRLTVL.

This chain links TRBV18 with TRBJ1-5, with TRBD1 matching over 10 bases. In germline, CDR1 is KGHSH, CDR2 LQKENI. The CDR3 loop spans 14 amino acids. V shed 3 bases and J 7 bases; nucleotides not matched to a gene: 3. The CDR3 nucleotides read TGTGCCAGCTCACCGGGACAGGGGCTCCAGCCCCAGCATTTT. This sequence encodes CASSPGQGLQPQHF.

V usage is TRBV28 and J usage is TRBJ1-1; D call uncertain. CDR1 and CDR2 from the germline V gene are MDHEN and SYDVKM. V lost 5 bases to trimming and J lost 5 bases, with 12 bases between them. The CDR3 loop spans 13 amino acids. CDR3 amino acids: CASSTGVRTEAFF. DNA for the CDR3: TGTGCCAGCAGTACCGGGGTAAGGACTGAAGCTTTCTTT.

This clone was counted a few times. The chain links TRBV7-2 to TRBJ2-5, with 7 bases fitting TRBD1. V lost 0 bases, J lost 10 bases, and 2 bases stayed unmatched. CDR3 length: 12 amino acids. CDR1 is SGHTA and CDR2 is FQGNSA in the germline V gene. The DNA for the CDR3 is TGTGCCAGCAGCTTAGCCCAGGGGGTCCAGTACTTC. Translation gives CASSLAQGVQYF. The complete variable domain, with remaining parts taken from reference TRBV7-2 and TRBJ2-5, reads GAGVSQSPSNKVTEKGKDVELRCDPISGHTALYWYRQSLGQGLEFLIYFQGNSAPDKSGLPSDRFSAERTGGSVSTLTIQRTQQEDSAVYLCASSLAQGVQYFGPGTRLLVL.

This chain links TRBV5-1 with TRBJ2-7, with TRBD1 matching 11 bases. CDR3 length: 15 residues. The J segment lost 5 bases and the V segment lost 2 bases, leaving 6 bases of the junction unmatched. The germline V gene encodes CDR1 SGHRS and CDR2 YFSETQ. The CDR3 DNA reads TGCGCCAGCAGCTTAAGGACAGGGGGCTTTAACGAGCAGTACTTC. Translation: CASSLRTGGFNEQYF.

This rearrangement joins TRBV5-4 to TRBJ2-5; tentative D call: TRBD1 (6 bases). The CDR3 spans 14 residues. Trimming took off 2 bases at V and 4 bases at J, with 12 bases between the two ends. Looked up from germline, CDR1 is SGHNT and CDR2 is YYREEE (reference sequence). CDR3 sequence (DNA): TGTGCCAGCAGCTTTACAGGGAATCCAGAGACCCAGTACTTC. Protein: CASSFTGNPETQYF.

This clone was picked up a small number of times. This chain links TRBV2 with TRBJ2-3; tentatively, D is TRBD2 (6 bases). With 11 bases removed from V and 8 bases from J, the gap between germline ends came to 26 bases. The CDR3 extends over 15 amino acids. Germline V gene lookup returns CDR1 SNHLY and CDR2 FYNNEI. The CDR3 region has the DNA TGTGCCGGAGGGAGTGAGAGCGGGTTCTTAGGTACGCAGTATTTT. Its protein product is CAGGSESGFLGTQYF. Combining the CDR3 with reference TRBV2 and TRBJ2-3 gives the whole variable domain EPEVTQTPSHQVTQMGQEVILRCVPISNHLYFYWYRQILGQKVEFLVSFYNNEISEKSEIFDDQFSVERPDGSNFTLKIRSTKLEDSAMYFCAGGSESGFLGTQYFGPGTRLTVL.

This sequence joins TRBV7-2 and TRBJ1-1, with D hard to call. Germline loops: CDR1 SGHTA, CDR2 FQGNSA. V lost 3 bases and J 0 bases, leaving 8 bases between the germline ends. The CDR3 consists of 14 residues. The CDR3 sequence: CASSFQTLNTEAFF. In DNA form, the CDR3 reads TGTGCCAGCAGCTTCCAGACACTGAACACTGAAGCTTTCTTT.

CDR3 region: CAISERAGGAMVGNEQFF. The CDR3, as DNA: TGTGCCATCAGTGAAAGAGCGGGAGGGGCCATGGTAGGCAATGAGCAGTTCTTC. This rearrangement joins TRBV10-3 to TRBJ2-1; TRBD2 matches 10 bases. J lost 6 bases, V lost 3 bases, and 14 bases had no gene match. CDR3 length equals 18 residues. Per germline, CDR1 ENHRY and CDR2 SYGVKD.

The rearrangement uses TRBV5-6 and TRBJ1-2; D is ambiguous. V was trimmed by 0 bases and J by 6 bases, leaving 9 bases between them. The germline CDR1 and CDR2 sequences are SGHDT and YYEEEE. The CDR3 has 13 residues. The CDR3 nucleotides are TGTGCCAGCAGCTTGGCCTCGGGGAATGGCTACACCTTC. This codes for CASSLASGNGYTF.

The J gene is TRBJ2-7, the V gene TRBV7-2; perhaps TRBD1 as D (7 bases). CDR1 and CDR2 (germline): SGHTA, FQGNSA. V was cut by 2 bases and J by 5 bases, with 16 bases left in between. This CDR3 is built from 15 residues. CDR3: CASSLSQGEVDEQYF. The CDR3 nucleotides read TGTGCCAGCAGCTTAAGTCAGGGGGAGGTCGACGAGCAGTACTTC.

The rearrangement links TRBV7-3 to TRBJ2-1; 12 bases line up with TRBD1. Trimming took 6 bases from V and 8 from J; bases not matched to a gene: 8. This CDR3 contains 15 residues. CDR1 is SGHTA and CDR2 is FQGTGA in the germline V gene. This chain's CDR3 is CASRPGQGARDEQFF. The CDR3, as DNA: TGTGCCAGCAGGCCGGGACAGGGGGCGCGGGATGAGCAGTTCTTC.

The chain uses TRBV29-1 and TRBJ1-1; no clear D gene. CDR1 is SQVTM, CDR2 ANQGSEA, per germline. The CDR3 loop spans 13 amino acids. The germline V and J ends were trimmed by 7 bases and 2 bases, with 14 bases remaining between them. The CDR3 region has the DNA TGCAGCGCCTCCGGCCCAGGTAACACTGAAGCTTTCTTT. Its translation is CSASGPGNTEAFF.

This rearrangement joins TRBV7-3 to TRBJ2-5; the D is unclear. The CDR3 is 16 residues long. CDR1 is SGHTA, CDR2 FQGTGA, per germline. The V and J ends lost 1 base and 1 base respectively, with 13 bases between them. The CDR3 DNA follows: TGTGCCAGCAGCTTAAGAGACCCGCAGGTCCAAGAGACCCAGTACTTC. Translating it yields CASSLRDPQVQETQYF.

The genes are TRBV5-6 and TRBJ2-3, with TRBD1 matching over 12 bases. CDR3 length: 15 residues. Germline CDR1 reads SGHDT; CDR2 reads YYEEEE. V dropped 6 bases and J dropped 6; count of bases not matched to a gene: 8. The CDR3 coding sequence is TGTGCCAGCACACCCGGGACAGGGGGCAGGGATACGCAGTATTTT. It encodes CASTPGTGGRDTQYF.

The genes are TRBV6-1 and TRBJ1-2; 8 nucleotides align to TRBD1. Germline V gene lookup returns CDR1 MNHNS and CDR2 SASEGT. This CDR3 contains 15 residues. V lost 5 bases, J lost 4 bases, and 9 bases stayed unmatched. For the CDR3, the DNA is TGTGCCAGCAGTACCCTGGACAGGGAGTTCTATGGCTACACCTTC. Translating gives CASSTLDREFYGYTF.

This sequence joins TRBV28 and TRBJ2-1; no clear D gene. V lost 4 bases and J 7 bases, leaving 11 bases between the germline ends. There are 13 residues in the CDR3. Germline V gives CDR1 MDHEN, CDR2 SYDVKM. Written as DNA, the CDR3 is TGTGCCAGCAGTTCCAGACGGGTTAATGAGCAGTTCTTC. It yields the protein CASSSRRVNEQFF.